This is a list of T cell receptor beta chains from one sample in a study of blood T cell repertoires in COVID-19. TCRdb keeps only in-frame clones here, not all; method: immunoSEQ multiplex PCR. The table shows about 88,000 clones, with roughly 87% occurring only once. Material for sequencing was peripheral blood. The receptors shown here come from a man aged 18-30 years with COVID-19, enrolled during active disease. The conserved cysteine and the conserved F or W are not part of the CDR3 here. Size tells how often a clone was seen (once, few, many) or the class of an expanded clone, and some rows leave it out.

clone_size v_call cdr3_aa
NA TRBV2 ASRSSDTQY
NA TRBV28 ASRRDRSTNEKLL
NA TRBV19 ASVGTSGWNEQF
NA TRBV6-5 ASNLGTGAYEQY
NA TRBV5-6 ASSLGGTARYEQY
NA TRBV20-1 SASDRGAGQPQH
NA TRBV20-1 SARVRGQAF
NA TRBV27 ASSPRDSPETQY
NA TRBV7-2 ASSTARGEQY
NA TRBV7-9 ASSLEGGPNEQY
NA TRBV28 ASCALAVSYNEQF
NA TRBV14 ASSQGWGPETQY
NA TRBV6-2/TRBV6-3 ASTPGDTYEQY
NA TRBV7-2 ASSWRLARTTDTQY
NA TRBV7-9 ASSISRTGSGELF
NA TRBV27 ASSLADTYEQY
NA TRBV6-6 ASSYYQGRDEQY
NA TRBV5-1 ASSSGGSGETQY
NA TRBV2 ASLKEAPNTGELF
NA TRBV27 ASSKLDSTLH
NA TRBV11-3 ASSPRQGARLNYGYT
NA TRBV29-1 SLSWGQVDEQF
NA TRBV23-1 ASSQRGFTSYEQY
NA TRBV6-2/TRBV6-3 ASSWGLLAASMNTEAF
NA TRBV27 ASSLLTGGAYGYT
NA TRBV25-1 ASSVDRDPPEAF
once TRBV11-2 ASSREAGANEQF
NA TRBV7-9 ASSFTGNYGYT
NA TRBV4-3 ASSSQQGNTGELF
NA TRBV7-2 ASSLDWGVGQPQH
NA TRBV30 AWSPLAGLETQY
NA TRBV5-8 ASSSGGGLGTDTQY
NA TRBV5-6 ASSLWGQSHNEQF
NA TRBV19 ASSRGGQGTYEQY
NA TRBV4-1 ASSQGAGTSREQY
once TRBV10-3 AISDVQSSVSGANVLT
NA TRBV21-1 ASSKGYRMGQPQH
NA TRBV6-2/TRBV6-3 ASSQDYYNEQF
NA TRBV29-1 SVRTGQNTGELF
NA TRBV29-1 SVPDSRGEKLL
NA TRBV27 ASSVTGPHEQF
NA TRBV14 ASSQRGGDSSYNEQF
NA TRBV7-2 ASSLGGGTEEQY
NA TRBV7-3 ASSRTASGRRGDTQY
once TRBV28 ASSRYRDLYEQY
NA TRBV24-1 ATSPGRAGGNTIY
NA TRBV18 ASSPLLTGANYGYT
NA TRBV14 ASSELRVLSYNEQF
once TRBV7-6 ASSPTGGTYEQY
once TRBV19 ASSMNSLNSPLH